This T cell receptor beta chain was sequenced during a study of Tregs in tolerant kidney transplant recipients. Points from the study as a whole: Activated donor B cell expansion appeared to reveal the most relevant donor-specific TCRbeta repertoire. This study did not directly address biological reproducibility.

Using immunoSEQ multiplex PCR, the repertoire was profiled, and TCRdb retains in-frame clones only, with some absent. The sample comprises tens of thousands of clones, around nine tenths of which are singletons, and over 4% rests with the top ten. Unstimulated regulatory T cells (CD4+CD25+CD127-), CD4+CD25- non-regulatory cells, CD4 and CD8 cells were FACS-sorted from thawed PBMCs. A note on this clone: The antigen is not known.

The ends lost 4 bases at V and 3 bases at J; junction bases unmatched: 7. The germline CDR1 and CDR2 sequences are SGHKS and YYEKEE (reference sequence). The CDR3 has 14 amino acids. The sequencing sample was made of CD8+ T cells from blood. The chain combines TRBV5-5 with TRBJ2-7; TRBD1 agrees at 7 bases. The clonotype was recovered from a human donor in good health. CDR3 sequence: CASSPRQGYYEQYF. In nucleotides, the CDR3 is TGTGCCAGCAGCCCTAGACAGGGCTACTACGAGCAGTACTTC.